This entry is about one T cell receptor (beta chain). The data were obtained in a study of blood T cell repertoires in COVID-19. Study background: Sites in the United States, Italy and Spain provided acute and convalescent COVID-19 samples. The analysed material was cDNA or gDNA that came from T cells, B-cell-depleted T cells, or PBMCs.

As processed by the authors: Estimation of nucleated cell counts was performed using reference gene primer amplification. Clones were read by immunoSEQ multiplex PCR, and TCRdb kept only the in-frame ones, dropping some. V, J and clone size were drawn from that table, and D and trimming were deduced from the DNA. In the table there are some 45,000 clones, 80% to 90% of which are singletons. Germline V gene lookup returns CDR1 MDHEN and CDR2 SYDVKM. V was clipped by 3 bases and J by 1 base, with 5 bases between them. CDR3 length: 13 residues. This sequence originates from a human donor with active COVID-19. The donor label of this sample is uncertain. The sample was peripheral blood. The chain employs TRBV28 and TRBJ2-3, with D possibly being TRBD2 (5 bases). CDR3 nucleotides: TGTGCCAGCAGTTTCGGGGGCACAGATACGCAGTATTTT. It specifies CASSFGGTDTQYF.